This entry is about one TCR beta chain. The data were obtained in a study of control samples from healthy donors and cancer patients. With 6 bases removed from V and 0 bases from J, the gap between germline ends came to 12 bases. Looked up from germline, CDR1 is MNHEY and CDR2 is SVGAGI. CDR3 length: 15 residues. The assay was immunoSEQ multiplex PCR, and TCRdb's table has in-frame clones only and misses some. Here the sample table reports some 180,000 clones. The receptor was isolated from a woman aged 25 to 39 in good health. Sequencing used blood. The chain is built from TRBV6-5 and TRBJ2-1, with a weak D call TRBD2 (7 bases). CDR3 sequence (DNA): TGTGCCAGCAGAGCGGCGGGGGCCTCCTACAATGAGCAGTTCTTC. Translation gives CASRAAGASYNEQFF.